Below, one T cell receptor beta chain is given with its context. No antigen is known for it. The donors were healthy female monozygous twins, three pairs in total. Trimming pared 5 bases from V and 1 base from J, leaving 6 bases between. Germline assignment: CDR1 SGHRS and CDR2 YFSETQ. The CDR3 is made up of 12 amino acids. These data come from a study of identical twins' blood T cells. TCRdb reprocessed the 5' RACE reads via MiXCR and lists one record per CDR3 protein. The profile shows 350,000 to 400,000 distinct CDR3 sequences, roughly 27% of them singletons. Broader study findings: Each donor's most abundant TCRbeta clonotypes shared more CDR3 sequences with her twin than unrelated donors.

The chain joins TRBV5-1 to TRBJ2-5, with D hard to call. The sequence was collected from a woman aged 18 to 55 in good health. Sequencing used PBMCs. CDR3 sequence reads: CASRGIQETQYF. In nucleotides, the CDR3 is TGCGCCAGCAGAGGCATCCAAGAGACCCAGTACTTC.